What follows describes a single TCR beta chain. Method: immunoSEQ multiplex PCR; TCRdb's copy keeps in-frame clones and lacks some. The sample lists roughly 100,000 clones, approximately 91% seen once, with 3% to 3.5% in the top ten. This entry belongs to a study of T cell changes during pregnancy in multiple sclerosis. V was clipped by 1 base and J by 6 bases, with 15 bases between them. The CDR3 spans 16 residues. The germline CDR1 and CDR2 sequences are LNHDA and SQIVND (reference sequence). The specimen was peripheral blood, collected after pregnancy. This TCR was sampled from a female donor with multiple sclerosis, enrolled in a pregnancy study. The chain carries TRBV19 and TRBJ2-2, with D possibly being TRBD1 (6 bases). The CDR3 here is CASSIATGLYPGELFF. CDR3 DNA sequence: TGTGCCAGTAGTATAGCCACAGGGTTATACCCCGGGGAGCTGTTTTTT.